A selection of T cell receptor beta chains follows, all from one sample in a study of Graves' ophthalmopathy and Graves' hyperthyroidism. From the multiplex PCR reads, TCRdb called clonotypes with MiXCR, one entry per CDR3 protein. The sample consists of roughly 220,000 distinct CDR3 sequences, about 47% of them appearing once. Sequenced sample: peripheral blood. The receptor source for this set is an adult man with Graves' ophthalmopathy. The CDR3 runs from the conserved cysteine through the conserved F or W. The D gene is left open where the match is weak. The size field is filled for only some rows; it gives once, few, many or a size class.

V: TRBV7-9
size: .
J: TRBJ1-2
D: .
CDR3: CASRESWRGSDGYTF
DNA: TGTGCCAGCAGAGAGAGTTGGAGAGGCTCCGATGGCTACACCTTC

V: TRBV20-1
size: few
J: TRBJ1-1
D: TRBD1
CDR3: CSATRDSMNTEAFF
DNA: TGCAGTGCTACCCGGGACAGCATGAACACTGAAGCTTTCTTT

V: TRBV10-1
size: .
J: TRBJ2-2
D: .
CDR3: CASSETRQIGELFF
DNA: TGCGCCAGCAGTGAGACCCGACAGATAGGGGAGCTGTTTTTT

V: TRBV29-1
size: few
J: TRBJ1-2
D: .
CDR3: CSVERGTLNYGYTF
DNA: TGCAGCGTTGAAAGGGGTACCCTAAACTATGGCTACACCTTC

V: TRBV7-9
size: .
J: TRBJ2-7
D: TRBD2
CDR3: CVRREGPVGQYF
DNA: TGTGTACGGCGGGAGGGCCCGGTGGGGCAGTACTTC

V: TRBV6-5
size: few
J: TRBJ2-5
D: .
CDR3: CASSEGGRGAIVETQYF
DNA: TGTGCCAGCAGTGAAGGGGGTCGGGGGGCCATCGTGGAGACCCAGTACTTC

V: TRBV7-9
size: .
J: TRBJ1-1
D: .
CDR3: CASSLTGKDAFF
DNA: TGTGCCAGCAGCTTAACCGGGAAGGATGCTTTCTTT

V: TRBV15
size: .
J: TRBJ2-7
D: .
CDR3: CATSRGFPPGTDSYEQYF
DNA: TGTGCCACCAGCAGAGGTTTCCCCCCGGGGACTGACTCCTACGAGCAGTACTTC

V: TRBV5-8
size: few
J: TRBJ1-1
D: .
CDR3: CASSLRGRGTEAFF
DNA: TGTGCCAGCAGCTTGCGGGGGCGCGGCACTGAAGCTTTCTTT

V: TRBV2
size: .
J: TRBJ2-2
D: .
CDR3: CASSDPMTTNTRELFF
DNA: TGTGCCAGCAGTGACCCGATGACAACGAACACCAGGGAGCTGTTTTTT

V: TRBV2
size: .
J: TRBJ1-6
D: .
CDR3: CASRRGEGLRSPLHF
DNA: TGTGCCAGCCGGAGGGGGGAGGGACTTCGGTCACCCCTCCACTTT

V: TRBV20-1
size: .
J: TRBJ1-1
D: .
CDR3: CSASQTAPRTEAFF
DNA: TGCAGTGCCAGTCAGACAGCTCCGAGGACTGAAGCTTTCTTT

V: TRBV15
size: .
J: TRBJ1-1
D: .
CDR3: CATSRDPRVNTEAFF
DNA: TGTGCCACCAGCAGAGATCCGAGGGTGAACACTGAAGCTTTCTTT

V: TRBV29-1
size: few
J: TRBJ2-5
D: TRBD2
CDR3: CSVVTSVETQYF
DNA: TGCAGCGTTGTAACTAGCGTTGAGACCCAGTACTTC

V: TRBV29-1
size: .
J: TRBJ1-2
D: .
CDR3: CSATFSTGRRDYGYTF
DNA: TGCAGCGCGACCTTTTCCACAGGGAGACGAGACTATGGCTACACCTTC

V: TRBV6-6
size: .
J: TRBJ2-5
D: .
CDR3: CASSYPSDQETQYF
DNA: TGTGCCAGCAGTTACCCTAGCGACCAAGAGACCCAGTACTTC

V: TRBV7-3
size: .
J: TRBJ2-6
D: .
CDR3: CASSIVAPSGANVLTF
DNA: TGTGCCAGCAGCATCGTAGCGCCCTCTGGGGCCAACGTCCTGACTTTC

V: TRBV9
size: .
J: TRBJ1-2
D: .
CDR3: CASTLASAEANYGYTF
DNA: TGTGCCAGCACCCTGGCCTCGGCTGAAGCTAACTATGGCTACACCTTC

V: TRBV20-1
size: .
J: TRBJ2-5
D: TRBD2
CDR3: CSAQIPLAAQETQYF
DNA: TGCAGTGCTCAAATCCCACTAGCGGCCCAAGAGACCCAGTACTTC

V: TRBV7-3
size: .
J: TRBJ1-1
D: TRBD1
CDR3: CASSLTLGTAVPFF
DNA: TGTGCCAGCAGCTTAACGCTGGGGACAGCGGTACCTTTCTTT

V: TRBV20-1
size: few
J: TRBJ1-5
D: .
CDR3: CSARAGAYFNQPQHF
DNA: TGCAGTGCTAGAGCCGGAGCGTATTTCAATCAGCCCCAGCATTTT

V: TRBV19
size: few
J: TRBJ1-1
D: .
CDR3: CASSISRNTEAFF
DNA: TGTGCCAGTAGTATTTCCCGGAACACTGAAGCTTTCTTT

V: TRBV27
size: .
J: TRBJ2-7
D: TRBD1
CDR3: CASSFYRGYEQYF
DNA: TGTGCCAGCAGTTTTTACAGGGGCTACGAGCAGTACTTC

V: TRBV20-1
size: .
J: TRBJ1-4
D: .
CDR3: CSATQGRTTNEKLFF
DNA: TGCAGTGCTACCCAAGGACGCACAACTAATGAAAAACTGTTTTTT

V: TRBV24-1
size: few
J: TRBJ2-5
D: .
CDR3: CATSDFGTPRETQYF
DNA: TGTGCCACCAGTGATTTCGGAACCCCGCGGGAGACCCAGTACTTC

V: TRBV7-9
size: .
J: TRBJ1-2
D: .
CDR3: CASSKRGTPVGSYGYTF
DNA: TGTGCCAGCAGCAAACGCGGGACACCTGTTGGTAGCTATGGCTACACCTTC

V: TRBV12-5
size: few
J: TRBJ2-7
D: .
CDR3: CASGLYRIGTAYEQYF
DNA: TGTGCTAGTGGTTTGTATCGGATCGGGACGGCCTACGAGCAGTACTTC

V: TRBV7-2
size: few
J: TRBJ1-1
D: TRBD1
CDR3: CASSPDRGWTEAFF
DNA: TGTGCCAGCAGCCCGGACAGGGGGTGGACTGAAGCTTTCTTT

V: TRBV24-1
size: .
J: TRBJ1-1
D: .
CDR3: CATSDSRGTEAFF
DNA: TGTGCCACCAGTGATTCACGGGGGACTGAAGCTTTCTTT

V: TRBV7-9
size: .
J: TRBJ1-2
D: .
CDR3: CASTDGGGGYTF
DNA: TGTGCCAGCACCGATGGGGGGGGTGGCTACACCTTC

V: TRBV29-1
size: .
J: TRBJ1-1
D: .
CDR3: CSVVVLVNTEAFF
DNA: TGCAGCGTTGTAGTTCTGGTGAACACTGAAGCTTTCTTT

V: TRBV6-5
size: .
J: TRBJ1-1
D: .
CDR3: CASKRVNTEAFF
DNA: TGTGCCAGCAAGAGGGTAAACACTGAAGCTTTCTTT

V: TRBV12-3/TRBV12-4
size: few
J: TRBJ2-5
D: TRBD2
CDR3: CASSTSGETQYF
DNA: TGTGCCAGCAGTACTAGCGGGGAGACCCAGTACTTC

V: TRBV13
size: .
J: TRBJ2-7
D: .
CDR3: CASSLGDASYEQYF
DNA: TGTGCCAGCAGCTTAGGGGACGCTTCTTACGAGCAGTACTTC

V: TRBV6-4
size: .
J: TRBJ1-1
D: TRBD1
CDR3: CASSDSLQGGDTEAFF
DNA: TGTGCCAGCAGTGACTCCTTACAGGGGGGCGATACTGAAGCTTTCTTT

V: TRBV15
size: .
J: TRBJ1-2
D: TRBD1
CDR3: CATSKQGQSLYGYTF
DNA: TGTGCCACCAGCAAACAGGGGCAATCCCTCTATGGCTACACCTTC

V: TRBV7-9
size: many
J: TRBJ1-5
D: .
CDR3: CASSDGGGSQPQHF
DNA: TGTGCCAGCAGCGACGGGGGGGGGAGTCAGCCCCAGCATTTT

V: TRBV11-2
size: .
J: TRBJ2-7
D: TRBD2
CDR3: CASTLSGREVYSYEQYF
DNA: TGTGCCAGCACCCTCTCAGGGCGGGAGGTCTACTCCTACGAGCAGTACTTC

V: TRBV7-2
size: .
J: TRBJ1-5
D: .
CDR3: CASSLWAGASNQPQHF
DNA: TGTGCCAGCAGCTTATGGGCGGGGGCTAGCAATCAGCCCCAGCATTTT

V: TRBV6-5
size: .
J: TRBJ2-7
D: .
CDR3: CASSYQGTGNEQYF
DNA: TGTGCCAGCAGTTACCAGGGAACGGGGAACGAGCAGTACTTC

V: TRBV7-3
size: few
J: TRBJ2-2
D: .
CDR3: CASSIRLNTGELFF
DNA: TGTGCCAGCAGCATACGCCTGAACACCGGGGAGCTGTTTTTT

V: TRBV28
size: .
J: TRBJ2-7
D: .
CDR3: CASSLQGWPSYEQYF
DNA: TGTGCCAGCAGTTTGCAGGGGTGGCCCTCCTACGAGCAGTACTTC

V: TRBV2
size: few
J: TRBJ1-4
D: .
CDR3: CASSDANEKLFF
DNA: TGCGCCAGCAGTGATGCTAATGAAAAACTGTTTTTT

V: TRBV7-2
size: many
J: TRBJ2-6
D: TRBD1
CDR3: CASRTGYSGANVLTF
DNA: TGTGCCAGCCGGACAGGGTACTCTGGGGCCAACGTCCTGACTTTC

V: TRBV7-9
size: .
J: TRBJ2-7
D: TRBD1
CDR3: CASSAQGAPSYEQYF
DNA: TGTGCCAGCAGCGCCCAGGGGGCCCCGTCCTACGAGCAGTACTTC

V: TRBV29-1
size: few
J: TRBJ1-1
D: TRBD1
CDR3: CSALTTGATEAFF
DNA: TGCAGCGCTCTGACGACAGGGGCAACTGAAGCTTTCTTT

V: TRBV10-3
size: .
J: TRBJ2-7
D: .
CDR3: CASMGGGAGDWQYF
DNA: TGTGCCAGCATGGGAGGGGGAGCGGGCGATTGGCAGTACTTC

V: TRBV20-1
size: .
J: TRBJ2-2
D: TRBD2
CDR3: CSARALAGGSTGELFF
DNA: TGCAGTGCTAGAGCCTTAGCGGGAGGTAGCACCGGGGAGCTGTTTTTT

V: TRBV11-2
size: .
J: TRBJ1-2
D: TRBD1
CDR3: CASSFFPPGQGADTF
DNA: TGTGCCAGCAGCTTTTTCCCCCCGGGACAGGGGGCTGACACCTTC

V: TRBV11-2
size: many
J: TRBJ1-2
D: .
CDR3: CASSLEGDGYTF
DNA: TGTGCCAGCAGCTTAGAGGGGGACGGCTACACCTTC

V: TRBV10-3
size: .
J: TRBJ2-7
D: .
CDR3: CAISEVGQPYEQYF
DNA: TGTGCCATCAGTGAAGTGGGGCAGCCCTACGAGCAGTACTTC

V: TRBV29-1
size: few
J: TRBJ1-1
D: .
CDR3: CSVVEGGGNTEAFF
DNA: TGCAGCGTTGTAGAGGGCGGGGGGAACACTGAAGCTTTCTTT

V: TRBV2
size: .
J: TRBJ2-2
D: .
CDR3: CASSEDSFRSTGELFF
DNA: TGTGCCAGCAGTGAGGACAGCTTCCGCAGCACCGGGGAGCTGTTTTTT

V: TRBV5-6
size: few
J: TRBJ2-7
D: TRBD2
CDR3: CASSLLGGPAWQYF
DNA: TGTGCCAGCAGCTTGTTGGGAGGGCCGGCGTGGCAGTACTTC

V: TRBV7-9
size: few
J: TRBJ1-1
D: .
CDR3: CASSFAETEAFF
DNA: TGTGCCAGCAGCTTTGCGGAGACTGAAGCTTTCTTT

V: TRBV10-3
size: .
J: TRBJ2-5
D: TRBD2
CDR3: CASSGGGSGAGAQYF
DNA: TGTGCCAGCAGTGGCGGTGGAAGCGGGGCGGGGGCCCAGTACTTC

V: TRBV9
size: .
J: TRBJ1-4
D: .
CDR3: CASSVGGSSNEKLFF
DNA: TGTGCCAGCAGCGTGGGAGGTTCCTCTAATGAAAAACTGTTTTTT

V: TRBV28
size: .
J: TRBJ1-2
D: TRBD1
CDR3: CASSLSRPGQSYGYTF
DNA: TGTGCCAGCAGTTTATCCCGACCGGGACAGAGCTATGGCTACACCTTC

V: TRBV28
size: few
J: TRBJ2-7
D: TRBD1
CDR3: CASSSGGLNEQYF
DNA: TGTGCCAGCAGTTCAGGGGGCTTGAACGAGCAGTACTTC